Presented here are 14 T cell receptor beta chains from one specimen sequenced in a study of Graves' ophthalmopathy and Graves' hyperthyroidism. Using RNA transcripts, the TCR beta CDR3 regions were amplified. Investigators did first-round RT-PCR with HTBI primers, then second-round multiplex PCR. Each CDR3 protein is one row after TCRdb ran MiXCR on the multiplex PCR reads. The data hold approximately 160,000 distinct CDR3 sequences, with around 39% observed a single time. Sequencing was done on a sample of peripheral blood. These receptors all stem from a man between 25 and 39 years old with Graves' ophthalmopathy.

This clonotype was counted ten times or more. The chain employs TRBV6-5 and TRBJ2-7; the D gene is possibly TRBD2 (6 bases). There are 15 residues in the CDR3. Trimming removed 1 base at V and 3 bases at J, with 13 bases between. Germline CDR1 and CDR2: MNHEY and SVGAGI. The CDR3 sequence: CASSYLEDGGYEQYF. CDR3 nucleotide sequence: TGTGCCAGCAGTTACTTAGAAGACGGGGGCTACGAGCAGTACTTC.

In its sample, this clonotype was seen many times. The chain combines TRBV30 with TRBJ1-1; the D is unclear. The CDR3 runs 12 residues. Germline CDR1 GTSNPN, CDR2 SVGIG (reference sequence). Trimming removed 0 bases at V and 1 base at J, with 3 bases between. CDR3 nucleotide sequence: TGTGCCTGGAGTGTACGGAACACTGAAGCTTTCTTT. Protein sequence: CAWSVRNTEAFF.

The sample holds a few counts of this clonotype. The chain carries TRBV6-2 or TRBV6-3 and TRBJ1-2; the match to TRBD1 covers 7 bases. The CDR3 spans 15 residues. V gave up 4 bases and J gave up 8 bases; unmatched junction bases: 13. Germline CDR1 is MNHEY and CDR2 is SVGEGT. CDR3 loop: CASSLFSTGEDGYTF. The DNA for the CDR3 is TGTGCCAGCAGTTTATTCTCTACAGGGGAGGACGGCTACACCTTC.

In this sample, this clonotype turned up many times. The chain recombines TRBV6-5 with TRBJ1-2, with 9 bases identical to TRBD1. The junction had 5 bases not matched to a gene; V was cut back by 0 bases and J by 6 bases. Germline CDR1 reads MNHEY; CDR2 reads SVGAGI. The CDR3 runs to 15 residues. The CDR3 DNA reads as TGTGCCAGCAGTTACTCCGAACAGGGGGCAAATGGCTACACCTTC. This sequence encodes CASSYSEQGANGYTF.

The CDR3 spells CASSGDAGTEAFF. Written as DNA, the CDR3 is TGTGCCAGCAGTGGGGATGCGGGCACTGAAGCTTTCTTT. The chain is built from TRBV6-1 and TRBJ1-1, with D unclear. V was pared by 4 bases and J by 4 bases, with 10 bases between. This CDR3 comprises 13 residues. Germline V gene data show CDR1 as MNHNS and CDR2 as SASEGT.

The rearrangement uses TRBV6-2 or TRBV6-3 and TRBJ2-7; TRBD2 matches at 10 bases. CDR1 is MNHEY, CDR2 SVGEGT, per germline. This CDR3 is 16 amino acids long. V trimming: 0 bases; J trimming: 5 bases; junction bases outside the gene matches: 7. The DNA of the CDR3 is TGTGCCAGCAGTTACTCCCTAGCGGGGGCCAGGGACGAGCAGTACTTC. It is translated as CASSYSLAGARDEQYF.

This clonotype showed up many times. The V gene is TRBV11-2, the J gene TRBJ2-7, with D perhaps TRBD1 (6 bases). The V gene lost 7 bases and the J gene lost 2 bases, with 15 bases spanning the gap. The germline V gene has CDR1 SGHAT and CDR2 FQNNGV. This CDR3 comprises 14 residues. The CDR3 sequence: CASTHPGVTYEQYF. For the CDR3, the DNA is TGTGCCAGCACCCACCCAGGGGTGACCTACGAGCAGTACTTC.

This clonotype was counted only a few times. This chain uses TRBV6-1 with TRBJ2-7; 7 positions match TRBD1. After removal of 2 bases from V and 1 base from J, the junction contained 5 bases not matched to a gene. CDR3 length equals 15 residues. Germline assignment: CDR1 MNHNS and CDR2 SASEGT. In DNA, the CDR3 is TGTGCCAGCAGTGAACCGGGACAGCTATCCTACGAGCAGTACTTC. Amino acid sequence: CASSEPGQLSYEQYF.

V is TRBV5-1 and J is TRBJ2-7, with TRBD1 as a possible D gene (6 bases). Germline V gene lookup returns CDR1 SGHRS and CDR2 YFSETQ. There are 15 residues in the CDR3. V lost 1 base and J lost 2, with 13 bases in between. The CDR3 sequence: CASSLRIGQTYEQYF. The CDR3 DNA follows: TGCGCCAGCAGCTTGAGGATTGGACAGACCTACGAGCAGTACTTC.

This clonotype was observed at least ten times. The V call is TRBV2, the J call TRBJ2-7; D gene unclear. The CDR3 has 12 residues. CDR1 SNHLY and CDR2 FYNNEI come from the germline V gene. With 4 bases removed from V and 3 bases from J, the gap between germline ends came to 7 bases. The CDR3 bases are TGTGCCAGCAGTGCGCAGCGCTACGAGCAGTACTTC. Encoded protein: CASSAQRYEQYF.

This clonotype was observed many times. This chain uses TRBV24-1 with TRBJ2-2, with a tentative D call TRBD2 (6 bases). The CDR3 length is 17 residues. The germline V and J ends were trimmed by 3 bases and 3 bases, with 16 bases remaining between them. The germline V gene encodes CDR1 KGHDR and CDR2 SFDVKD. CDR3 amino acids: CATSDPRLASYTGELFF. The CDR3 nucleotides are TGTGCCACCAGTGATCCGAGGCTAGCGAGCTACACCGGGGAGCTGTTTTTT.

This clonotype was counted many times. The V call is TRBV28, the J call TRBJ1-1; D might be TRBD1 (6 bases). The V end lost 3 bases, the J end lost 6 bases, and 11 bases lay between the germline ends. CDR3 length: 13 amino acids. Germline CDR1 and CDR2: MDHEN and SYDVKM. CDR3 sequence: CASSFRDRPEAFF. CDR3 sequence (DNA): TGTGCCAGCAGTTTCAGAGACAGGCCTGAAGCTTTCTTT.

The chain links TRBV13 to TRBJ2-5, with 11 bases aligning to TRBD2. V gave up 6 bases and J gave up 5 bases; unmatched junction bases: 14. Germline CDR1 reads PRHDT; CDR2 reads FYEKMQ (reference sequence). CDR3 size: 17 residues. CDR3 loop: CASSSRNLAGGGETQYF. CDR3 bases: TGTGCCAGCAGTTCGAGAAATCTAGCGGGAGGTGGGGAGACCCAGTACTTC.

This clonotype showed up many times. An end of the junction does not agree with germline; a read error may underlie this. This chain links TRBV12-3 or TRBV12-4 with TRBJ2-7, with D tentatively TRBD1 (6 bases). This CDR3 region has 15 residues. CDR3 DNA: TGTGCCAGCAGTTCCCCCCGGGACACCTCCTACGAGCAGCACTTC. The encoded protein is CASSSPRDTSYEQHF.